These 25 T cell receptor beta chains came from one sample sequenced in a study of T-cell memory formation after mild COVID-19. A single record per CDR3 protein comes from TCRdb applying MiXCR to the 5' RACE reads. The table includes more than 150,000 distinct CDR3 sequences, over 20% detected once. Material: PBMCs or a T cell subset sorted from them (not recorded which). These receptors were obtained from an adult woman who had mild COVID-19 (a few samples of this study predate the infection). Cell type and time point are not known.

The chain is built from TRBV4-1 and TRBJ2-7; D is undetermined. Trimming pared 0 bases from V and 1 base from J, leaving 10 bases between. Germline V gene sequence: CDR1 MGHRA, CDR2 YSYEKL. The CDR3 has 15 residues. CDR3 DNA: TGCGCCAGCAGCCAAGATCTGACGGCTTCCTACGAGCAGTACTTC. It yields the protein CASSQDLTASYEQYF.

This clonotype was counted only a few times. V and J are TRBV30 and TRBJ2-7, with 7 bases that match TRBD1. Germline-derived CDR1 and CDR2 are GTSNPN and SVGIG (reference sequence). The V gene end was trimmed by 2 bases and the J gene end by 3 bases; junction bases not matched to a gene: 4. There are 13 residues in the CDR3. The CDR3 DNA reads TGTGCCTGGAGTCCTGGACAGGACTACGAGCAGTACTTC. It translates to CAWSPGQDYEQYF.

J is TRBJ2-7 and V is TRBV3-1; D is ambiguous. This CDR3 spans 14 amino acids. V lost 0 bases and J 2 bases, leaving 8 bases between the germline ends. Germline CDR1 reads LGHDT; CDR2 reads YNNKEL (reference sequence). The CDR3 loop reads CASSQEDGTYEQYF. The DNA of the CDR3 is TGTGCCAGCAGCCAAGAGGACGGTACCTACGAGCAGTACTTC.

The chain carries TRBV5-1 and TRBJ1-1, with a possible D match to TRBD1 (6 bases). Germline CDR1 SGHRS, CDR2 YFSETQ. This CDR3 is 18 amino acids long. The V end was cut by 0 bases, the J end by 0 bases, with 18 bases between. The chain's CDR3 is CASSLETGRYRMNTEAFF. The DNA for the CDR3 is TGCGCCAGCAGCTTGGAAACAGGGAGATATAGAATGAACACTGAAGCTTTCTTT.

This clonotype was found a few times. The CDR3 sequence: CASSSESSGNIQYF. CDR3 DNA: TGTGCCAGCAGCTCAGAAAGCTCGGGGAACATTCAGTACTTC. The gene calls are TRBV9 and TRBJ2-4; tentative D call: TRBD2 (5 bases). V was pared by 4 bases and J by 7 bases, with 15 bases between. This CDR3 is built from 14 residues. The germline V gene encodes CDR1 SGDLS and CDR2 YYNGEE.

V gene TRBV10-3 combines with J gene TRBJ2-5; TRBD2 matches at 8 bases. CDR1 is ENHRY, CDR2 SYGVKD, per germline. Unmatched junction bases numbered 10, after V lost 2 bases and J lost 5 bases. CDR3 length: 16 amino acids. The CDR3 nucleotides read TGTGCCATCAGTGAGCGCCCGGGACTAGAAGAGGAGACCCAGTACTTC. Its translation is CAISERPGLEEETQYF.

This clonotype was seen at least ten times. The CDR3 DNA is TGCGCCAGCAGCTTCTCCTCCACAGATACGCAGTATTTT. Amino acid sequence: CASSFSSTDTQYF. The chain employs TRBV5-1 and TRBJ2-3; no definite D call. V was pared by 2 bases and J by 2 bases, with 6 bases between. There are 13 residues in the CDR3. Germline V gene sequence: CDR1 SGHRS, CDR2 YFSETQ.

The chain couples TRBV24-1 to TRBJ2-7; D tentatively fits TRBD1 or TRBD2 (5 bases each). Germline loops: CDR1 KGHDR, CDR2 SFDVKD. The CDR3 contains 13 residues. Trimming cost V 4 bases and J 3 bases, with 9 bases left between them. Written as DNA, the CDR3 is TGTGCCACCAGTGACCGGGACGGCTACGAGCAGTACTTC. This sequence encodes CATSDRDGYEQYF.

CDR3 DNA sequence: TGTGCCAGCAGTCAAATGCTAGCGAGCAATGAGCAGTTCTTC. Encoded protein: CASSQMLASNEQFF. J is TRBJ2-1 and V is TRBV6-2 or TRBV6-3; D is possibly TRBD2 (6 bases). Germline V lookup: CDR1 MNHEY, CDR2 SVGEGT. The CDR3 has 14 residues. V dropped 5 bases and J dropped 6 bases, with 14 bases sitting between them.

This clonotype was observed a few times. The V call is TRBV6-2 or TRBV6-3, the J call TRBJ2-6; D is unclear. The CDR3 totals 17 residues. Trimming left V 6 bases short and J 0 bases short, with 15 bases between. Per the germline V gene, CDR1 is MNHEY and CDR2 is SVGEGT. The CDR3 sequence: CASSFFGPGSGANVLTF. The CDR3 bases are TGTGCCAGCAGCTTCTTCGGGCCCGGCTCTGGGGCCAACGTCCTGACTTTC.

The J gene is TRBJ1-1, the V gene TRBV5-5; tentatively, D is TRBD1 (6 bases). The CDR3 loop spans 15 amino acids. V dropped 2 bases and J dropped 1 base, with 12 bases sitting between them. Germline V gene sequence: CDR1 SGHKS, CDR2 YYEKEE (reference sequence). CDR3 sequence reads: CASSFLLGQNTEAFF. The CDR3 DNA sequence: TGTGCCAGCAGCTTCCTGTTGGGACAGAACACTGAAGCTTTCTTT.

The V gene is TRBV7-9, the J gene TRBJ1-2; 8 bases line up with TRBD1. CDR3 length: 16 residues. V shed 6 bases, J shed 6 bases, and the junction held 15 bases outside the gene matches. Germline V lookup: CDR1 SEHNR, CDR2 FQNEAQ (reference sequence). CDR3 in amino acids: CASSRPGGGQANGYTF. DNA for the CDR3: TGTGCCAGCAGTCGACCAGGGGGCGGTCAGGCAAATGGCTACACCTTC.

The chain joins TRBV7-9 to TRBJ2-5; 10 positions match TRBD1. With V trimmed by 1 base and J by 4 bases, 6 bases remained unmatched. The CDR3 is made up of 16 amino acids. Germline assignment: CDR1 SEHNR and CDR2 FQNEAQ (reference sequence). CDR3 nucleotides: TGTGCCAGCAGCTTAGGACAGGGGGCGGACGGAGAGACCCAGTACTTC. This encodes CASSLGQGADGETQYF.

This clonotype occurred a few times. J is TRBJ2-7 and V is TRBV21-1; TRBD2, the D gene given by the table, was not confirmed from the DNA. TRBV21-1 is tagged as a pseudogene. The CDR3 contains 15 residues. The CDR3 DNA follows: TGTGCCGCGAGGCCGGGACTAGCGGGGAGCTACGAGCAGTACTTC. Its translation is CAARPGLAGSYEQYF.

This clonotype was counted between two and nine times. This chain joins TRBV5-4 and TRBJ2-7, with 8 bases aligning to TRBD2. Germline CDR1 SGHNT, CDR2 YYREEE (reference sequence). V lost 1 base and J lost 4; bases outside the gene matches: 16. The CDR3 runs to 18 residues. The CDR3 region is CASSLRGAAGGPPYEQYF. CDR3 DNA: TGTGCCAGCAGCTTGAGGGGGGCTGCGGGGGGACCACCTTACGAGCAGTACTTC.

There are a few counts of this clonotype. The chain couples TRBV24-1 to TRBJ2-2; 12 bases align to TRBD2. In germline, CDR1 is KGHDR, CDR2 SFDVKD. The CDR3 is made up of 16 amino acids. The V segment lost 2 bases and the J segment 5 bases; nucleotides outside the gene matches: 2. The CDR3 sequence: CATSDSTSGSTGELFF. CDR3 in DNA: TGTGCCACCAGTGATTCGACTAGCGGGAGTACCGGGGAGCTGTTTTTT.

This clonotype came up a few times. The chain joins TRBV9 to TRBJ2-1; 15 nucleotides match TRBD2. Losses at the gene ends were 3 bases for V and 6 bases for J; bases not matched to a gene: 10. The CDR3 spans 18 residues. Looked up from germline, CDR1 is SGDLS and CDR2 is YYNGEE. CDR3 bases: TGTGCCAGCAGCGAATGGACTAGCGGGGGGGAAATATCCAATGAGCAGTTCTTC. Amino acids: CASSEWTSGGEISNEQFF. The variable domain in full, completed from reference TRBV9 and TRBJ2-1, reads DSGVTQTPKHLITATGQRVTLRCSPRSGDLSVYWYQQSLDQGLQFLIQYYNGEERAKGNILERFSAQQFPDLHSELNLSSLELGDSALYFCASSEWTSGGEISNEQFFGPGTRLTVL.

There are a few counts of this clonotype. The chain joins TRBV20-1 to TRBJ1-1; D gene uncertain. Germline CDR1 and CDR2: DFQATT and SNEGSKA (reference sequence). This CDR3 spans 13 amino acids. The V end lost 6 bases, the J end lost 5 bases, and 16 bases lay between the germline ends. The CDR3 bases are TGCAGTGCGAGGCCGCACCGGGGTACTGAAGCTTTCTTT. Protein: CSARPHRGTEAFF.

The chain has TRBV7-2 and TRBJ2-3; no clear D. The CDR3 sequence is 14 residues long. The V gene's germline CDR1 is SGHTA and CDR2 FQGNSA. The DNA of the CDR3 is TGTGCGATCAACACCGGGCCCTACACAGATACGCAGTATTTT. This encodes CAINTGPYTDTQYF.

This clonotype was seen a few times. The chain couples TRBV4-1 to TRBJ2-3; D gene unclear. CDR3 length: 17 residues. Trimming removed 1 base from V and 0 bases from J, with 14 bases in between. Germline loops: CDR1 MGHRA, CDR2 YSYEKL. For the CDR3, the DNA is TGCGCCAGCAGCCAAGCGCGGATCCCGAGAAGCACAGATACGCAGTATTTT. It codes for CASSQARIPRSTDTQYF.

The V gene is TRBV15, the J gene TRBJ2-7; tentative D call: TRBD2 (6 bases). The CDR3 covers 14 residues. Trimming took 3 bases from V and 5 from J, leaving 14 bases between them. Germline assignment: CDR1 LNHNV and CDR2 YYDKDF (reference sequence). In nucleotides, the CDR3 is TGTGCCACCAGCAGGGAGGGCAGGGTTAACGAGCAGTACTTC. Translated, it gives CATSREGRVNEQYF.

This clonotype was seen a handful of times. The CDR3 coding sequence is TGCGCCAGCAGCCAATCACTGACCGGGAGGATCACCGGGGAGCTGTTTTTT. It specifies CASSQSLTGRITGELFF. The V and J genes are TRBV4-3 and TRBJ2-2; 7 nucleotides align to TRBD2. CDR3 length: 17 amino acids. The V gene end was trimmed by 2 bases and the J gene end by 4 bases; junction bases not matched to a gene: 10. The V gene's germline CDR1 is LGHNA and CDR2 YSLEER.

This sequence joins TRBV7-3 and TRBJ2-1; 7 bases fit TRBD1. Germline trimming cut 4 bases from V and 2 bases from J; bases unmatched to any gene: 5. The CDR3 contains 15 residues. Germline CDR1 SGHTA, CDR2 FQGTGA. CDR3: CASSSGTETYNEQFF. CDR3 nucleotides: TGTGCCAGCAGCTCCGGGACAGAGACCTACAATGAGCAGTTCTTC.

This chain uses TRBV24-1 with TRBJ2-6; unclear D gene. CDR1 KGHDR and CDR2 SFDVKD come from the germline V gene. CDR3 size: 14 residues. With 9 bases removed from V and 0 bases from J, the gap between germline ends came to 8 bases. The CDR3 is CATGPHSGANVLTF. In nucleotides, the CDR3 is TGTGCCACCGGCCCCCACTCTGGGGCCAACGTCCTGACTTTC.

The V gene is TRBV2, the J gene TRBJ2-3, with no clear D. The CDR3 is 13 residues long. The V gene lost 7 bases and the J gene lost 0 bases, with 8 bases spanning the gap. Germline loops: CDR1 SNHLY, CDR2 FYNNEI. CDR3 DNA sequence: TGTGCCAGCAACACCCCTAGCACAGATACGCAGTATTTT. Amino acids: CASNTPSTDTQYF.